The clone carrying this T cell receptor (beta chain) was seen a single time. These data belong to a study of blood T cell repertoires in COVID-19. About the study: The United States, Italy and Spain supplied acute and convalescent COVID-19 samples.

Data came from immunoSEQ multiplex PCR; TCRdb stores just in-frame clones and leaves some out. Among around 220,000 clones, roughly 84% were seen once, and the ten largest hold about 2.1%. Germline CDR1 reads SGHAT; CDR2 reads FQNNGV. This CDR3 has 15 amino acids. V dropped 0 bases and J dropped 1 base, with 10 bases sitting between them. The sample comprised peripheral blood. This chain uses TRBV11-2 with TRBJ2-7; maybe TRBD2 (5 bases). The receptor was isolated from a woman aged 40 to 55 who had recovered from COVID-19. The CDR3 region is CASSLEASRSYEQYF. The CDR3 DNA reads TGTGCCAGCAGCTTAGAAGCTAGCCGTTCCTACGAGCAGTACTTC.